The 10 T cell receptor beta chains below all came from one sample that was sequenced in a study of identical twins. TCRdb called the 5' RACE reads again in MiXCR, with one record for every CDR3 protein. The table lists under 350,000 distinct CDR3 sequences, less than 9.5% of them singletons, with under 7.5% in the top ten. This same sample was also part of a study on yellow fever vaccine responses in identical twins.

The sequenced material came from CD8+ T cells sorted from blood. These receptors were collected from a woman aged 18-30 years in good health.

The chain has TRBV20-1 and TRBJ2-1, with 10 bases aligning to TRBD2. The germline V gene has CDR1 DFQATT and CDR2 SNEGSKA (reference sequence). The CDR3 consists of 16 residues. The V segment lost 0 bases and the J segment 0 bases; nucleotides outside the gene matches: 2. The CDR3 loop is CSARDLAGVSYNEQFF. The CDR3, as DNA: TGCAGTGCTAGAGATCTAGCGGGGGTCTCCTACAATGAGCAGTTCTTC.

This chain joins TRBV5-1 and TRBJ2-7; D perhaps matches TRBD1 (5 bases). The CDR3 is 13 amino acids. V lost 4 bases and J 6 bases, leaving 14 bases between the germline ends. Germline loops: CDR1 SGHRS, CDR2 YFSETQ. DNA for the CDR3: TGCGCCAGCAGCCGAACGTCAGGGATCGAGCAGTACTTC. As protein: CASSRTSGIEQYF. The whole variable domain, filled in from reference TRBV5-1 and TRBJ2-7, reads KAGVTQTPRYLIKTRGQQVTLSCSPISGHRSVSWYQQTPGQGLQFLFEYFSETQRNKGNFPGRFSGRQFSNSRSEMNVSTLELGDSALYLCASSRTSGIEQYFGPGTRLTVT.

This chain links TRBV18 with TRBJ2-7; D perhaps matches TRBD1 (6 bases). The CDR3 consists of 16 residues. Per germline, CDR1 KGHSH and CDR2 LQKENI. Trimming took 0 bases from V and 2 from J, leaving 14 bases between them. CDR3 nucleotides: TGTGCCAGCTCACCACCTTCCCGGACAGCAACCTACGAGCAGTACTTC. It is translated as CASSPPSRTATYEQYF.

This clonotype was detected a few times. V is TRBV7-6 and J is TRBJ2-3; either TRBD1 or TRBD2 may fit D (5 bases each). CDR3 length equals 15 residues. Germline CDR1 and CDR2: SGHVS and FNYEAQ. Trimming stripped 5 bases from V and 4 bases from J, with 16 bases between. CDR3 nucleotides: TGTGCCAGCAGCGGTAGACAGCTCGGGGCAGATACGCAGTATTTT. It codes for CASSGRQLGADTQYF.

The chain employs TRBV28 and TRBJ2-4; D possibly corresponds to TRBD1 (5 bases). V was shortened by 4 bases and J by 0 bases, with 10 bases between the two germline ends. Germline V gene lookup returns CDR1 MDHEN and CDR2 SYDVKM. The CDR3 has 15 residues. In DNA form, the CDR3 reads TGTGCCAGCAGTTCCCTGACAGAAGCCAAAAACATTCAGTACTTC. This translates into CASSSLTEAKNIQYF.

This clonotype was counted only a few times. This CDR3 is CASSYGTGGNEQYF. The CDR3 DNA follows: TGTGCCAGCAGTTATGGGACAGGGGGGAACGAGCAGTACTTC. V usage is TRBV6-2 or TRBV6-3 and J usage is TRBJ2-7; 11 nucleotides align to TRBD1. CDR3 length: 14 amino acids. Germline V gene data show CDR1 as MNHEY and CDR2 as SVGEGT. V lost 3 bases and J lost 5; bases outside the gene matches: 3.

The V gene is TRBV14, the J gene TRBJ1-2; D gene ambiguous. This CDR3 contains 14 residues. Germline V gene lookup returns CDR1 SGHDN and CDR2 FVKESK. V was trimmed by 3 bases and J by 4 bases, leaving 12 bases between them. Written as DNA, the CDR3 is TGTGCCAGCAGCCATGTAGGGTCCGGCTATGGCTACACCTTC. Translation: CASSHVGSGYGYTF.

This clonotype appeared a few times. This rearrangement joins TRBV7-2 to TRBJ2-7; 9 bases align to TRBD2. The trim removed 3 bases at V and 3 bases at J, leaving 6 bases unmatched. CDR3 length equals 15 residues. Looked up from germline, CDR1 is SGHTA and CDR2 is FQGNSA. CDR3 region: CASSLAGGPLYEQYF. CDR3 DNA: TGTGCCAGCAGCTTGGCGGGGGGGCCTCTCTACGAGCAGTACTTC.

This clonotype was seen a few times. The genes are TRBV7-9 and TRBJ2-5; possible D gene TRBD1, 6 bases. Germline V gene lookup returns CDR1 SEHNR and CDR2 FQNEAQ (reference sequence). Trimming cost V 1 base and J 0 bases, with 12 bases left between them. CDR3 length equals 16 residues. The CDR3 protein is CASSLVGGHHQETQYF. The CDR3 nucleotides read TGTGCCAGCAGCTTAGTTGGGGGACACCACCAAGAGACCCAGTACTTC.

This clonotype has at least ten counts. CDR3 region: CSVEGENYEQYF. CDR3 in DNA: TGCAGCGTTGAGGGGGAGAACTACGAGCAGTACTTC. This chain connects TRBV29-1 to TRBJ2-7, with D perhaps TRBD1 or TRBD2 (5 bases each). This CDR3 is 12 amino acids long. Looked up from germline, CDR1 is SQVTM and CDR2 is ANQGSEA. V shed 3 bases and J shed 3 bases, with 9 bases lying between them.